These T cell receptor beta chains were read from a single sample in a study of T-cell reconstitution after alpha-beta-depleted transplantation in children. A single record per CDR3 protein comes from TCRdb applying MiXCR to the PCR reads. This sample has about 610,000 distinct CDR3 sequences, with about 11% found just once. The sequencing used PBMCs from the stem cell graft donor, collected from the stem cell graft. Every receptor here comes from a human donor who donated a stem cell graft to a child with acute myeloid leukemia. The CDR3 runs from the conserved cysteine through the conserved F or W. The D gene is left open where the match is weak. Clone size, where shown, is once, few, many, or a class for clones that have expanded.

>TRBD1|TRBV7-6|TRBJ2-5|.
TGTGCCAGCAGGACAGGGACGGAAGAGACCCAGTACTTC
CASRTGTEETQYF
>TRBD2|TRBV10-3|TRBJ2-1|many
TGTGCCATCAGTGAACCAGGACTAGTGAATGAGCAGTTCTTC
CAISEPGLVNEQFF
>TRBD2|TRBV20-1|TRBJ2-2|few
TGCAGTGCTAGGGATTCTCGGGAGGCAGACTTTAACACCGGGGAGCTGTTTTTT
CSARDSREADFNTGELFF
>TRBD1|TRBV30|TRBJ2-5|few
TGTGCCTGGAGAGGACAGGGCGAGGAGACCCAGTACTTC
CAWRGQGEETQYF
>TRBD1|TRBV30|TRBJ2-7|.
TGTGCCTGGAGTGTACGGGGACAGGGTTTGTACGAGCAGTACTTC
CAWSVRGQGLYEQYF
>.|TRBV12-3/TRBV12-4|TRBJ2-7|many
TGTGCCAGCAGTCTGACTAGAAAGAGGTCTGAGCAGTACTTC
CASSLTRKRSEQYF
>.|TRBV20-1|TRBJ2-1|.
TGCTGTGCTAGAGTAAGGACGGCTAACTCCTACAATGAGCAGTTCTTC
CCARVRTANSYNEQFF
>.|TRBV5-1|TRBJ2-7|many
TGCGCCAGCAGCTTGGGGGCAGGGGCGGACAACTCCTACGAGCAGTACTTC
CASSLGAGADNSYEQYF
>TRBD2|TRBV19|TRBJ2-3|.
TGTGCCAGTAGTCGGACTAGCGGGGACCTAGATACGCAGTATTTT
CASSRTSGDLDTQYF
>.|TRBV11-1|TRBJ1-1|.
TGTGCCAGCAGCTCCCGGGTGTATTTGGATGAAGCTTTCTTT
CASSSRVYLDEAFF
>TRBD1|TRBV24-1|TRBJ2-5|many
TGTGCCACTGGGACAGACATAGAGACCCAGTACTTC
CATGTDIETQYF
>.|TRBV20-1|TRBJ2-3|few
TGCAGTAGGGAGGGGGAGAACACAGATACGCAGTATTTT
CSREGENTDTQYF
>.|TRBV7-2|TRBJ2-3|many
TGTGCCAGCAGCGGGGTTGTCCTCTCCACAGATACGCAGTATTTT
CASSGVVLSTDTQYF
>.|TRBV10-3|TRBJ2-7|few
TGTGCCATCAGCCCCACAGAGCGGAACTCCTACGAGCAGTACTTC
CAISPTERNSYEQYF
>TRBD1|TRBV12-3/TRBV12-4|TRBJ2-7|few
TGTGCCAGCGGCTTGAAAGGGGGCCTCTACGAGCAGTACTTC
CASGLKGGLYEQYF
>TRBD2|TRBV6-2/TRBV6-3|TRBJ2-7|.
TGTGCCAGCAGGCTAGCGGGAGAGACCTACGAGCAGTACTTC
CASRLAGETYEQYF
>.|TRBV28|TRBJ2-2|few
TGTGCCAGCAGTTTTGACAAGTGGGGTCAAGGATGGACCGGGGAGCTGTTTTTT
CASSFDKWGQGWTGELFF
>.|TRBV7-2|TRBJ2-3|.
TGTGCCAGCAGCCCCGGGACTATGGGGGCTACGCAGTATTTT
CASSPGTMGATQYF
>TRBD2|TRBV20-1|TRBJ2-7|.
TGCAGTACCGGGGGGGTCGTTGGGGGCCGGACCTACGAGCAGTACTTC
CSTGGVVGGRTYEQYF
>TRBD1|TRBV3-1|TRBJ2-7|many
TGTGCCAGCAGCCTACCGGGACAGGGGACCTACGAGCAGTACTTC
CASSLPGQGTYEQYF
>TRBD2|TRBV30|TRBJ2-1|few
TGTGCCTGGGACCACAGGGGACTAGCGGGAGTCAATGAGCAGTTCTTC
CAWDHRGLAGVNEQFF
>TRBD1|TRBV3-1|TRBJ2-2|few
TGTGCCAGCGGGACAGGGGGCATCGGGGAGCTGTTTTTT
CASGTGGIGELFF
>TRBD1|TRBV28|TRBJ1-1|many
TGTGCCAGCAGTCGGACAGGAGGGTGTACTGAAGCTTTCTTT
CASSRTGGCTEAFF
>.|TRBV6-5|TRBJ2-5|.
TGTGCCAGCAGTTACTCGCAGGGATCTCTGACCCAGTACTTC
CASSYSQGSLTQYF
>.|TRBV27|TRBJ2-3|many
TGTGCCAGCAGTAGGGGGGGGACTAATTCAGATACGCAGTATTTT
CASSRGGTNSDTQYF
>.|TRBV15|TRBJ2-1|few
TGTGCCACCAGCAGAGGCGTCGGAGGGTATGAGCAGTTCTTC
CATSRGVGGYEQFF
>TRBD2|TRBV29-1|TRBJ2-7|.
TGCAGCTGGGGCGGGAGCTCCTACAATGAGCAGTACTTC
CSWGGSSYNEQYF
>TRBD1|TRBV6-5|TRBJ2-2|many
TGTGCCAGCAGTTGGGACAGGGACACCGGGGAGCTGTTTTTT
CASSWDRDTGELFF
>.|TRBV28|TRBJ1-2|.
TGTGCCAGCAGTTCTACAGGAGGAGGGTTCTATGGCTACACCTTC
CASSSTGGGFYGYTF
>TRBD2|TRBV28|TRBJ2-3|many
TGTGCCAGCAGTTTTGCCGGACTAGCGGGAGGGGAGGTTACAGATACGCAGTATTTT
CASSFAGLAGGEVTDTQYF
>TRBD1|TRBV7-2|TRBJ1-1|many
TGTGCCAGCAGCGCGGGACAGGTGAACACTGAAGCTTTCTTT
CASSAGQVNTEAFF
>.|TRBV7-2|TRBJ2-5|.
TGTGCCAGCAGCAGGGAATATGGCAAAGAGACCCAGTACTTC
CASSREYGKETQYF
>.|TRBV4-3|TRBJ2-7|.
TGCGCCAGCAGCCAGTCCCCCATGGGGTACGAGCAGTACTTC
CASSQSPMGYEQYF
>.|TRBV20-1|TRBJ2-1|.
TGCAGTGCTAGTGAGCAGCGCCCCGCCTACAATGAGCAGTTCTTC
CSASEQRPAYNEQFF
>.|TRBV5-1|TRBJ1-4|.
TGCGCCAGCAGCTCTATCGACGGCAGAACTAATGAAAAACTGTTTTTT
CASSSIDGRTNEKLFF
>.|TRBV6-2/TRBV6-3|TRBJ2-4|few
TGTGCCAGCAGTTACGGGGCAGGGAGTGGAAACATTCAGTACTTC
CASSYGAGSGNIQYF
>TRBD1|TRBV5-1|TRBJ1-1|.
TGCGCCAGCAGGCAGGACAGGGGACTGAACACTGAAGCTTTCTTT
CASRQDRGLNTEAFF
>TRBD2|TRBV20-1|TRBJ2-1|.
TGCAGTGCTGGGCACTTAGCGGGAGGAATAAATGAGCAGTTCTTC
CSAGHLAGGINEQFF
>TRBD2|TRBV7-3|TRBJ2-5|few
TGTGCCAGCAGCCCGTGGACTAGCGGGAGGATAGAGACCCAGTACTTC
CASSPWTSGRIETQYF
>.|TRBV12-3/TRBV12-4|TRBJ2-2|many
TGTGCCAGCAGGCCGGGACATTACACCGGGGAGCTGTTTTTT
CASRPGHYTGELFF
>.|TRBV4-3|TRBJ1-1|.
TGCGCCAGCAGCCAAGAACGGGTGGGTCATCCCCTGAACACTGAAGCTTTCTTT
CASSQERVGHPLNTEAFF
>.|TRBV11-1|TRBJ1-3|few
TGTGCCAGCAGGTTAGAAACGGTGGAGGACAGAATCTCTGGAAACACCATATATTTT
CASRLETVEDRISGNTIYF